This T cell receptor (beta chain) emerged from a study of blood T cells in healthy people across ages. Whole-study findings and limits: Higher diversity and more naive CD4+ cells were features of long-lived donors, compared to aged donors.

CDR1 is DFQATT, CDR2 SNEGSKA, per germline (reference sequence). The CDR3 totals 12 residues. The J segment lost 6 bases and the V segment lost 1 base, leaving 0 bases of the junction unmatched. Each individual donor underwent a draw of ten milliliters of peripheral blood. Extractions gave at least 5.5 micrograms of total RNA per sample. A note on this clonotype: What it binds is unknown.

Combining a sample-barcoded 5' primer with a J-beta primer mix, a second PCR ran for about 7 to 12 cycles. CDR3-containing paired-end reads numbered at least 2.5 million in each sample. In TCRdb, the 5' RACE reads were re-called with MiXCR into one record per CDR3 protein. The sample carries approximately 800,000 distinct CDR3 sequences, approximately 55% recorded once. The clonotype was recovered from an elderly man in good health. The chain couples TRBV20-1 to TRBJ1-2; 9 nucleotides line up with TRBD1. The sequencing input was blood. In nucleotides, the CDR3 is TGCAGTGCTAGAGGGACAGGGGATGGCTACACCTTC. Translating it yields CSARGTGDGYTF.